The rows below give T cell receptor beta chains drawn from one sample of a study of regulatory T cells in long-lasting Graves disease. TCRdb redid the calling of the multiplex PCR reads with MiXCR, one entry per CDR3 protein. This sample has 360,000 or so distinct CDR3 sequences, with 16% found just once. The same specimen was also included in a second study, on T cells in Graves' hyperthyroidism and ophthalmopathy.

This specimen was peripheral blood mononuclear cells (PBMCs), taken at new diagnosis, from a patient treated with antithyroid drugs. Receptor source: a man aged 40-50 years with Graves disease. The CDR3 runs from the conserved cysteine through the conserved F or W. D genes are given only for firm matches. Only some rows state a clone size, as once, few, many or a class for expanded clones.

clone_size d_call j_call v_call cdr3_length cdr3_nt cdr3_aa
many TRBD1 TRBJ2-7 TRBV5-1 15 TGCGCCAGCAGCGCAACTGCCGGACAGGGCAACGAGCAGTACTTC CASSATAGQGNEQYF
few NA TRBJ2-2 TRBV6-1 16 TGTGCCAGCAGTGAAGCGAGCAGGGGCGGCACCGGGGAGCTGTTTTTT CASSEASRGGTGELFF
NA NA TRBJ1-5 TRBV3-1 15 TGTGCCAGCAGCCAAGCCTCTGTCAGCAATCAGCCCCAGCATTTT CASSQASVSNQPQHF
few NA TRBJ2-5 TRBV7-2 17 TGTGCCAGCAGCTCCTCACCCATGGGACGGCGCCAAGAGACCCAGTGCTTC CASSSSPMGRRQETQCF
many NA TRBJ2-3 TRBV7-3 15 TGTGCCAGCAGCCCTTCCCGGGGTAGCACAGATACGCAGTATTTT CASSPSRGSTDTQYF
many NA TRBJ1-6 TRBV30 16 TGTGCCTGGATGACCGGGATACGTTCCTATAATTCACCCCTCCACTTT CAWMTGIRSYNSPLHF
many TRBD1 TRBJ1-4 TRBV15 18 TGTGCCACCAGCAGAGATTCAGGGACAGGGGGCAGAAATGAAAAACTGTTTTTT CATSRDSGTGGRNEKLFF
NA TRBD2 TRBJ2-3 TRBV6-5 21 TGTGCCAGCAGTTTCGCAACTCGGCAGCGGGGGGGAGACGGCGGGGGGGATACGCAGTATTTT CASSFATRQRGGDGGGDTQYF
many TRBD1 TRBJ1-1 TRBV2 12 TGTGCCAGCATGATGACAGGGTCTGAAGCTTTCTTT CASMMTGSEAFF
NA TRBD1 TRBJ2-2 TRBV11-3 16 TGTGCCAGCAGTTTAGACAGGGGGCGGAGGACCGGGGAGCTGTCTTTT CASSLDRGRRTGELSF
few TRBD1 TRBJ2-1 TRBV7-2 13 TGTGCCAGCAGCCCCCCGGACAGGGGGCAAAAGTTCTTC CASSPPDRGQKFF
few NA TRBJ1-5 TRBV10-3 13 TGTGCCACCCGGGAGGGAGGCAATCAGCCCCAGCATTTT CATREGGNQPQHF
few NA TRBJ2-2 TRBV3-1 15 TGTGCCAGCAGCCAAGCCGGGGGCTACACCGGGGAGCTGTTTTTT CASSQAGGYTGELFF
NA NA TRBJ1-1 TRBV3-1 15 TGTGCCAGCAGCCAAGATGGGACACCGAACACTGAAGCTTTCTTT CASSQDGTPNTEAFF
once TRBD1 TRBJ2-2 TRBV20-1 15 TGCAGTGCTGGATCCGGGACAGGGGTCCCCGGGGAGCTGTTTTTT CSAGSGTGVPGELFF
many TRBD1 TRBJ2-7 TRBV10-3 13 TGTGCCATCGGGGGGACAGGGGAAGACGAGCAGTACTTC CAIGGTGEDEQYF
many NA TRBJ1-6 TRBV6-1 14 TGTGCCAGCCGAGATGTACGAGGCTACTCACCCCTCCACTTT CASRDVRGYSPLHF
NA NA TRBJ2-7 TRBV3-2 14 TGTGCCAGCAGCCAAGAGATCCCCCCGTACGAGCAGTACTTC CASSQEIPPYEQYF
many NA TRBJ1-1 TRBV3-1 16 TGTGCCAGCAGCCATGCTTTGGACAGAGATAACACTGAAGCTTTCTTT CASSHALDRDNTEAFF
many TRBD2 TRBJ2-1 TRBV7-2 15 TGTGCCAGCAGCTTAGCGCGGACTAGCCACAATGAGCAGTTCTTC CASSLARTSHNEQFF
many TRBD1 TRBJ2-5 TRBV18 13 TGTGCCAGCTCACGTACAGGGGTGGCGACCCAGTACTTC CASSRTGVATQYF
few TRBD1 TRBJ1-6 TRBV4-3 16 TGCGCCAGCAGCAGGGGACAGGGTTCCTATAATTCACCCCTCCACTTT CASSRGQGSYNSPLHF
many TRBD1 TRBJ2-1 TRBV2 14 TGTGCCAGCAGTCGGGACAGACACTACAATGAGCAGTTCTTC CASSRDRHYNEQFF
many NA TRBJ2-3 TRBV14 15 TGTGCCAGCAGCCAAAAATGGGGTAACACAGATACGCAGTATTTT CASSQKWGNTDTQYF
many NA TRBJ2-1 TRBV15 15 TGTGCCACCAGCAGAGATAGGCGGGCTAGTAATGAGCAGTTCTTC CATSRDRRASNEQFF
NA NA TRBJ2-7 TRBV4-1 15 TGCGCCAGCAGCCAAGATCCCGGAGGGATCTACGAGCAGTACTTC CASSQDPGGIYEQYF
few TRBD1 TRBJ2-1 TRBV4-3 13 TGCGCCAGCAGCGGATACAGGGGGAGTGAGCAGTTCTTC CASSGYRGSEQFF
many NA TRBJ2-2 TRBV5-8 16 TGTGCCAGCAGCCCTTCCCCGGATTGGGACACCGGGGAGCTGTTTTTT CASSPSPDWDTGELFF
many NA TRBJ1-5 TRBV6-2/TRBV6-3 13 TGTGCCAGTAAACGGGACGACAATCAGCCCCAGCATTTT CASKRDDNQPQHF
many NA TRBJ2-4 TRBV2 12 TGTGCCAGCAGTCGTGACAGGAACATTCAGTACTTC CASSRDRNIQYF
many NA TRBJ1-1 TRBV15 13 TGTGCCACCAGCAGAGAACGCGCCACTGAAGCTTTCTTT CATSRERATEAFF